This T cell receptor (beta chain) was sequenced for a study of blood T cells in healthy people across ages. This clonotype was seen a handful of times. V gave up 4 bases and J gave up 8 bases, with 21 bases separating them. CDR3 length: 15 residues. Germline CDR1 is SQVTM and CDR2 is ANQGSEA. Sample-barcoded 5' priming and a J-beta primer mix drove a second PCR of about 6 to 12 cycles. TCRdb called the 5' RACE reads again in MiXCR, with one record for every CDR3 protein. The sample consists of around 990,000 distinct CDR3 sequences, about 25% of them appearing once. These records were also assigned to another study, of T cells of mothers and their children.

Input material: blood. J is TRBJ2-4 and V is TRBV29-1, with D perhaps matching TRBD2 (5 bases). This TCR came from a girl aged 2-10 years in good health. The CDR3 nucleotides are TGCAGCGTTGCCGTGAGGGTTGTGGTGTTCGACATTCAGTACTTC. The encoded protein is CSVAVRVVVFDIQYF.